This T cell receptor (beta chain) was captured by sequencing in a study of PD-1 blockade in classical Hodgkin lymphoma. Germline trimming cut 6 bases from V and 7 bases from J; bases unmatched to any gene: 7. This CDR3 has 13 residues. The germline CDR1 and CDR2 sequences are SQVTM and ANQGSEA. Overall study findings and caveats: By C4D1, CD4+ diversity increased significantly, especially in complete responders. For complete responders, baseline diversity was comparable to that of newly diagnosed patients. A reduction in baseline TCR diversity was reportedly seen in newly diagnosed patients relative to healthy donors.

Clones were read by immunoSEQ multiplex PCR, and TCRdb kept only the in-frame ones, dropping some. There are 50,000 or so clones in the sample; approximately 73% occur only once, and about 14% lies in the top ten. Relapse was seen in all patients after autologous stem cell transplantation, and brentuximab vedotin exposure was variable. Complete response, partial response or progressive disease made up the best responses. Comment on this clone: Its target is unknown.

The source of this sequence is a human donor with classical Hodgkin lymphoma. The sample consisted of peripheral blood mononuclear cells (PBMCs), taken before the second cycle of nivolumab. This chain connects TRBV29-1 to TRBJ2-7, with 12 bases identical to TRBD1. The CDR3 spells CSVKGQGAWEQYF. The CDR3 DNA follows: TGCAGCGTAAAGGGACAGGGGGCTTGGGAGCAGTACTTC.